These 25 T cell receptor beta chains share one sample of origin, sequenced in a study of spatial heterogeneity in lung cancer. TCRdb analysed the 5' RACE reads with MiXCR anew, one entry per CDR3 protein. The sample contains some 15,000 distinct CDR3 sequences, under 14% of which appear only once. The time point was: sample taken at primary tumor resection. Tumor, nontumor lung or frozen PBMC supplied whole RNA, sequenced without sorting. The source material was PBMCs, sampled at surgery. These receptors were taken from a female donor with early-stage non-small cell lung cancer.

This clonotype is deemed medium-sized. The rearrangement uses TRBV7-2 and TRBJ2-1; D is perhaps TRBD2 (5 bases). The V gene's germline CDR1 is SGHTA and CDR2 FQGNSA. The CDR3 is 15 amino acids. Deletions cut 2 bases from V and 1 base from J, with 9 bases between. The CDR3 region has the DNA TGTGCCAGCAGCTTAACGACGGGGTCCTACAATGAGCAGTTCTTC. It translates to CASSLTTGSYNEQFF.

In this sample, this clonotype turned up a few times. The CDR3 DNA follows: TGCAGTGCAAGGCGGGTCCCGTCCTACGAGCAGTACTTC. It yields the protein CSARRVPSYEQYF. J is TRBJ2-7 and V is TRBV20-1; tentatively, D is TRBD2 (5 bases). From germline, CDR1 is DFQATT and CDR2 SNEGSKA (reference sequence). The CDR3 contains 13 residues. The V gene lost 6 bases and the J gene lost 1 base, with 13 bases spanning the gap.

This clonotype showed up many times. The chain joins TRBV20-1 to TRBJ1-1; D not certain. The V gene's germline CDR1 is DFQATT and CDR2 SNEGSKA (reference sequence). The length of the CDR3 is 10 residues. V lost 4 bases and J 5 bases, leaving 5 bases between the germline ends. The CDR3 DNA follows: TGCAGTGCTATAAGAACTGAAGCTTTCTTT. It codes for CSAIRTEAFF.

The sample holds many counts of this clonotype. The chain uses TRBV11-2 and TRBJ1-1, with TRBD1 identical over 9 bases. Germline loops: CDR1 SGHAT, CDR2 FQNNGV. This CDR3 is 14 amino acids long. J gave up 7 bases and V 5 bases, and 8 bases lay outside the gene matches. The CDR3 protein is CASSIRQGDVEAFF. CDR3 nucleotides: TGTGCCAGCAGCATAAGACAGGGGGACGTTGAAGCTTTCTTT.

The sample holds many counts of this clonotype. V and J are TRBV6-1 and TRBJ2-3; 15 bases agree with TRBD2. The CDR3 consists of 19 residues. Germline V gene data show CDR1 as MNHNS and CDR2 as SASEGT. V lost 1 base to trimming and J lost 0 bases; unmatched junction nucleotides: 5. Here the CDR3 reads CASSEVYGTSGGSTDTQYF. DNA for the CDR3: TGTGCCAGCAGTGAAGTTTACGGGACTAGCGGGGGGAGCACAGATACGCAGTATTTT.

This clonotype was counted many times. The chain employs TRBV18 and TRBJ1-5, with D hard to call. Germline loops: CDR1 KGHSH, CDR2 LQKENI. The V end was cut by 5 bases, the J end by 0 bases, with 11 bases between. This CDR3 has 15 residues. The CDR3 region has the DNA TGTGCCAGCTCAGCTGAGGCGTTTAGCAATCAGCCCCAGCATTTT. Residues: CASSAEAFSNQPQHF.

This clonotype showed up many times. DNA of the CDR3: TGTGCCAGCAGCTTAGTAGGGACAGGGGGATACTATGGCTACACCTTC. Translated: CASSLVGTGGYYGYTF. J is TRBJ1-2 and V is TRBV13; 11 positions match TRBD1. Looked up from germline, CDR1 is PRHDT and CDR2 is FYEKMQ (reference sequence). The trim removed 1 base at V and 3 bases at J, leaving 4 bases unmatched. This CDR3 comprises 16 residues.

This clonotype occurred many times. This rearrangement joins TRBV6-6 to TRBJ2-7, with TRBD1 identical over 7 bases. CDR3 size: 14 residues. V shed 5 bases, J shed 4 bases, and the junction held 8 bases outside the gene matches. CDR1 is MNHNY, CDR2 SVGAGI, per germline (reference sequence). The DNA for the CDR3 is TGTGCCAGCAGTAAAGGGACAGCCGGGTACGAGCAGTACTTC. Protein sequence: CASSKGTAGYEQYF.

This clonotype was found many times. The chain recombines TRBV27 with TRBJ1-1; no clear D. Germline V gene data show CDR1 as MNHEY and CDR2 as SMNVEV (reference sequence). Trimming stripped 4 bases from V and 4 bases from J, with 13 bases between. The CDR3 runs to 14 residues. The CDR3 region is CASSSPGLPTEAFF. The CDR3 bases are TGTGCCAGCAGTTCCCCGGGCCTCCCCACTGAAGCTTTCTTT.

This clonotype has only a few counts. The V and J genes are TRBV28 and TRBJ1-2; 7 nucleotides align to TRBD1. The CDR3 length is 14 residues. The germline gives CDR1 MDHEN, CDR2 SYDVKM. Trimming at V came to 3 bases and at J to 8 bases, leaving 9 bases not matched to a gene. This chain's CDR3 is CASSLVSGGHGYTF. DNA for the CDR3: TGTGCCAGCAGTTTGGTCTCAGGGGGGCACGGCTACACCTTC.

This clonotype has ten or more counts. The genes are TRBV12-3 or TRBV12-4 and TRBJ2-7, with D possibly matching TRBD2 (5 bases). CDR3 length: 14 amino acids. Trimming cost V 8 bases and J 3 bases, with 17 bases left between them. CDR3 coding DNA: TGTGCCAGCTCATGGGCCGGCGAGGGCTACGAGCAGTACTTC. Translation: CASSWAGEGYEQYF.

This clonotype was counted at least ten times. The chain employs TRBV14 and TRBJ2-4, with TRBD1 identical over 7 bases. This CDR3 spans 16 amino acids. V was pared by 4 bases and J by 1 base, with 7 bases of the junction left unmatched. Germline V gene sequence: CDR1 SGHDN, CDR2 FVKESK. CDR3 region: CASSPTGVRAKNIQYF. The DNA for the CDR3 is TGTGCCAGCAGCCCTACAGGGGTGAGGGCCAAAAACATTCAGTACTTC. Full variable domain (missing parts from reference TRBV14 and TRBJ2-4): EAGVTQFPSHSVIEKGQTVTLRCDPISGHDNLYWYRRVMGKEIKFLLHFVKESKQDESGMPNNRFLAERTGGTYSTLKVQPAELEDSGVYFCASSPTGVRAKNIQYFGAGTRLSVL.

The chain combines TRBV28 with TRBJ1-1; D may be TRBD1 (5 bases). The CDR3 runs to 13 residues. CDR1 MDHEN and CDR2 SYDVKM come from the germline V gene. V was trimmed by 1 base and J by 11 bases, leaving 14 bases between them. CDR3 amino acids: CASSLFDSSAAFF. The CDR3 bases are TGTGCCAGCAGTTTATTTGACAGTTCTGCCGCTTTCTTT.

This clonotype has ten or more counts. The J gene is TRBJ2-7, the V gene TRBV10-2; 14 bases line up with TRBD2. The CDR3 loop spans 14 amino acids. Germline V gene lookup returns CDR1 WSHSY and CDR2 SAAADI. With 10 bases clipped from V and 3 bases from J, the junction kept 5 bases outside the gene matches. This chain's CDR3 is CATSGLAGGYEQYF. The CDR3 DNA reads TGCGCCACCTCTGGACTAGCGGGGGGCTACGAGCAGTACTTC.

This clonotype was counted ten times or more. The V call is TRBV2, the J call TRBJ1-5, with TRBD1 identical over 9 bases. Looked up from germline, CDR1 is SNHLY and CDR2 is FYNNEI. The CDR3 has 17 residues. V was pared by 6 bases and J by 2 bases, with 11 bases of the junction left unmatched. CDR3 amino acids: CASSGQGSWLGNQPQHF. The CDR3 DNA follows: TGTGCCAGCAGCGGACAGGGGAGCTGGCTGGGCAATCAGCCCCAGCATTTT.

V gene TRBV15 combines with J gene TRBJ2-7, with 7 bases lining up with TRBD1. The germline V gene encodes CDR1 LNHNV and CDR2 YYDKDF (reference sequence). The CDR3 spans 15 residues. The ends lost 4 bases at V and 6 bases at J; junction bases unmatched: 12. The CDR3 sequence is CATSTRLAGGPEQYF. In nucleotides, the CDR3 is TGTGCCACCAGCACCCGCTTGGCAGGGGGACCCGAGCAGTACTTC.

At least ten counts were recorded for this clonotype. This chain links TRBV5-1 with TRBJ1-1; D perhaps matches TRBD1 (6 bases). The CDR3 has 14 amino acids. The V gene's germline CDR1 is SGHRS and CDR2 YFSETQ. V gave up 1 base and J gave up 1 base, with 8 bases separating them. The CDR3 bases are TGCGCCAGCAGCTTGACAGGGAAGAACACTGAAGCTTTCTTT. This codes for CASSLTGKNTEAFF.

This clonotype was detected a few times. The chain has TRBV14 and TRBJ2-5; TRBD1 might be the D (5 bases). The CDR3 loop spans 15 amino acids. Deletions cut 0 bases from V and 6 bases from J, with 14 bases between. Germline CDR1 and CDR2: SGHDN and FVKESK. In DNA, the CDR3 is TGTGCCAGCAGCCAAGAAAGGACAAAGGTCCAGACCCAGTACTTC. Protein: CASSQERTKVQTQYF.

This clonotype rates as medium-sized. The CDR3 region has the DNA TGTGCCACCAGTGATTCCCGACAGCCCGGTGAGACCCAGTACTTC. Its translation: CATSDSRQPGETQYF. This chain joins TRBV24-1 and TRBJ2-5; D is perhaps TRBD1 (5 bases). Trimming took 2 bases from V and 5 from J, leaving 14 bases between them. The CDR3 consists of 15 residues. Germline V lookup: CDR1 KGHDR, CDR2 SFDVKD.

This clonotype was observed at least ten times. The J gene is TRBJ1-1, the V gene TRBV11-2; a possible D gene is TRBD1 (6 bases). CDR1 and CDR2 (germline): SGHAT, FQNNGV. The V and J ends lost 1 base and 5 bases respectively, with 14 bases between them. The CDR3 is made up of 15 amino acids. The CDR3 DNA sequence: TGTGCCAGCAGCTTAGGGGGGGCGGGACAAACTGAAGCTTTCTTT. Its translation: CASSLGGAGQTEAFF.

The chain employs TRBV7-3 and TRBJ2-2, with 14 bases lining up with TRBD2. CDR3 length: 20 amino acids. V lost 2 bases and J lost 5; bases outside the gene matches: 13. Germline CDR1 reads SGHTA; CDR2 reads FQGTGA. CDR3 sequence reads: CASSLFGLAGGTSDTGELFF. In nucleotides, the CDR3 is TGTGCCAGCAGCTTATTTGGACTAGCGGGGGGTACCTCGGATACCGGGGAGCTGTTTTTT. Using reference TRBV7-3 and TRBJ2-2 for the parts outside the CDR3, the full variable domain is GAGVSQTPSNKVTEKGKYVELRCDPISGHTALYWYRQSLGQGPEFLIYFQGTGAADDSGLPNDRFFAVRPEGSVSTLKIQRTERGDSAVYLCASSLFGLAGGTSDTGELFFGEGSRLTVL.

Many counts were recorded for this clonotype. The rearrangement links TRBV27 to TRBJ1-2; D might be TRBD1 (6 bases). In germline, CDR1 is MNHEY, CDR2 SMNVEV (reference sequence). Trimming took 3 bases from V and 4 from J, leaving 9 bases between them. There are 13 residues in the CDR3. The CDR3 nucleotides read TGTGCCAGCAGTTTGACGGGGGCCTATGGCTACACCTTC. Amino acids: CASSLTGAYGYTF.

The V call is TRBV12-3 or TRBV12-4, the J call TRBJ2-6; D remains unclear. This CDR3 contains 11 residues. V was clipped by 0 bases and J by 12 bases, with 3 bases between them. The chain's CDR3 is CASSLASVLTF. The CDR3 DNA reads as TGTGCCAGCAGTTTAGCTTCCGTCCTGACTTTC.

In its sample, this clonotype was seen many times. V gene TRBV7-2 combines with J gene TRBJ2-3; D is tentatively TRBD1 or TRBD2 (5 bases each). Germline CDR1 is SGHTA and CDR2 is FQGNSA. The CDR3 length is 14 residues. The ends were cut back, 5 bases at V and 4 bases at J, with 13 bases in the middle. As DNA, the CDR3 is TGTGCCAGCAGCGTCGATGGGACCGCAGATACGCAGTATTTT. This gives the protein CASSVDGTADTQYF.

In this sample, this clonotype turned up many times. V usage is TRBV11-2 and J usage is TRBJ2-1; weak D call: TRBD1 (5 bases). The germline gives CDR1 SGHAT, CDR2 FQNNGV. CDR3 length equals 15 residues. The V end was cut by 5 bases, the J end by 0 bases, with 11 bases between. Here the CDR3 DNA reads TGTGCCAGCAGCCTTAAAGGGGACTCCTACAATGAGCAGTTCTTC. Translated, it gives CASSLKGDSYNEQFF.